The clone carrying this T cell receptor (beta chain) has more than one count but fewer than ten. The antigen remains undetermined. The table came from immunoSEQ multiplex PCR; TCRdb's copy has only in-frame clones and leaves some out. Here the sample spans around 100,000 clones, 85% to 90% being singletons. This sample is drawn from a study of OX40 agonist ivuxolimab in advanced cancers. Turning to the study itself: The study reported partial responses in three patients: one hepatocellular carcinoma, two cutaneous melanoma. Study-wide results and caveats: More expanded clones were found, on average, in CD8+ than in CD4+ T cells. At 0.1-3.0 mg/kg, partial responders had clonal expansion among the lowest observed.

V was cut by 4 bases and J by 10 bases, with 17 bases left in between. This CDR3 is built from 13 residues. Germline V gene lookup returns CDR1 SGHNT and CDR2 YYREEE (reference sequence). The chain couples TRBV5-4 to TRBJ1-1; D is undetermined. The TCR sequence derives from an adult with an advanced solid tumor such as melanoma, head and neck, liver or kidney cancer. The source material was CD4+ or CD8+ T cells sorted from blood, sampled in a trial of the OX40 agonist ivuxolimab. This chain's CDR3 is CASSPILGVVAFF. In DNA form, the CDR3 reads TGTGCCAGCAGCCCCATACTCGGCGTCGTAGCTTTCTTT.